This record concerns one T cell receptor beta chain sequence. The data originate from a study of blood T cell repertoires in COVID-19. About the research overall: Spain, Italy and the United States supplied samples that represented acute and convalescent COVID-19. The cDNA or gDNA used as material had been derived from T cells, B-cell-depleted T cells, or PBMCs.

One Seattle source followed patients from active infection through their disease course. TCRdb's table, derived via immunoSEQ multiplex PCR, lists solely in-frame clones and lacks some. Among approximately 290,000 clones, roughly 84% were seen once, and the ten largest hold approximately 14%. Sequencing was performed on peripheral blood. The clonotype was recovered from a person aged 70 to 85 with COVID-19, enrolled during active disease.

Written as DNA, the CDR3 is TGTGCCAGCAGCCTATACCGGGACAGGGGGTCTGGAAACACCATATATTTT. Protein: CASSLYRDRGSGNTIYF. V and J are TRBV3-1 (or the pseudogene TRBV3-2) and TRBJ1-3; 11 bases line up with TRBD1. The CDR3 contains 17 residues. The trim removed 4 bases at V and 1 base at J, leaving 6 bases unmatched. Germline-derived CDR1 and CDR2 are LGHDT and YNNKEL (reference sequence).